These T cell receptor beta chains were read from a single sample in a study of T cells in Graves' hyperthyroidism and ophthalmopathy. TCRdb redid the calling of the multiplex PCR reads with MiXCR, one entry per CDR3 protein. Here the sample spans under 700,000 distinct CDR3 sequences, under 60% being singletons. The sequenced material came from peripheral blood or thyroid tissue (not recorded which). The receptor source for this set is a woman aged 18-29 years with Graves' hyperthyroidism. Each CDR3 is given with its conserved first and last residue. The D gene is left open where the match is weak.

d_gene	v_gene	j_gene	CDR3aa
-	TRBV7-9	TRBJ2-7	CASRAVGVGYEQYF
-	TRBV10-3	TRBJ1-4	CAISEGVGLFF
TRBD2	TRBV10-3	TRBJ2-1	CAISESASGRVVEQFF
TRBD1	TRBV19	TRBJ1-5	CASSVRDRGGQPQHF
-	TRBV6-6	TRBJ2-5	CAISLSGQDF
-	TRBV15	TRBJ2-7	CATSGGPRAYEQYF
-	TRBV29-1	TRBJ1-2	CSVEVGDYGYTF
-	TRBV7-9	TRBJ2-7	CASSLTASGSYEQYF
-	TRBV25-1	TRBJ2-7	CASRAGSGDEQYF
TRBD1	TRBV2	TRBJ1-6	CASSEALGTGSYNSPLHF
-	TRBV25-1	TRBJ2-6	CASSIYLCSVVLSSGANVLTF
TRBD1	TRBV7-9	TRBJ1-5	CASSSPGQMNQPQHF
-	TRBV7-3	TRBJ2-3	CASSLGPRTDTQYF
-	TRBV29-1	TRBJ2-2	CSVALWTDTNTGELFF
-	TRBV6-6	TRBJ2-5	CASSQLEGATQYF
TRBD2	TRBV7-2	TRBJ2-7	CASSLEGSGSSYEQYF
TRBD1	TRBV29-1	TRBJ1-5	CREDRDGNQPQHF
-	TRBV7-8	TRBJ2-5	CASSRGGTGRETQYF
-	TRBV2	TRBJ1-6	CASSVVFGSTYNSPLHF
TRBD1	TRBV24-1	TRBJ2-5	CATSDLTGGETQYF
TRBD1	TRBV6-1	TRBJ1-5	CASNTPGQGDQPQHF
-	TRBV29-1	TRBJ2-7	CSVPGPAEQYF
-	TRBV7-2	TRBJ2-7	CASSRHYEQYF